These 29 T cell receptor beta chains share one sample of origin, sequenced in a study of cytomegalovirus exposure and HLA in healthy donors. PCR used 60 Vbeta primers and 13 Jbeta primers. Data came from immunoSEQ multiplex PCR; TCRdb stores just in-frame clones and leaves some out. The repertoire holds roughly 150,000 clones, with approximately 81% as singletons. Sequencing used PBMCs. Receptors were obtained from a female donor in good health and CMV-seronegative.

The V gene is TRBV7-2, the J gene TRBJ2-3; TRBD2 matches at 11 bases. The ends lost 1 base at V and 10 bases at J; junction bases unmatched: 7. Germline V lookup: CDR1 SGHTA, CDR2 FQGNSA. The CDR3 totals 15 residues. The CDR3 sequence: CASSLGLAGGTSQYF. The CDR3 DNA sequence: TGTGCCAGCAGCTTAGGGCTAGCGGGGGGTACATCGCAGTATTTT.

CDR3 sequence: CASRVGQGSTTQYF. The DNA of the CDR3 is TGTGCCAGCAGGGTTGGACAGGGTAGTACGACCCAGTACTTC. V and J are TRBV2 and TRBJ2-5; 8 bases map to TRBD1. CDR3 size: 14 residues. Germline V gene sequence: CDR1 SNHLY, CDR2 FYNNEI. V gave up 6 bases and J gave up 7 bases; unmatched junction bases: 10.

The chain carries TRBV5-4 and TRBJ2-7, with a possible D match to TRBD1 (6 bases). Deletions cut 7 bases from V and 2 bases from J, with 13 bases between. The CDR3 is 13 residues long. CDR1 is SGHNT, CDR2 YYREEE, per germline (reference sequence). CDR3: CASGQGGTYEQYF. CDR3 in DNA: TGTGCCAGCGGCCAAGGGGGAACCTACGAGCAGTACTTC. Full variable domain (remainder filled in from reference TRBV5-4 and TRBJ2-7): ETGVTQSPTHLIKTRGQQVTLRCSSQSGHNTVSWYQQALGQGPQFIFQYYREEENGRGNFPPRFSGLQFPNYSSELNVNALELDDSALYLCASGQGGTYEQYFGPGTRLTVT.

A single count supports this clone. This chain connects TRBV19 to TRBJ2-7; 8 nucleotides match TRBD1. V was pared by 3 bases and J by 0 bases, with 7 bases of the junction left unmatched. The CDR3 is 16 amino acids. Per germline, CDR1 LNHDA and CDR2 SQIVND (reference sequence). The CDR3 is CASSIRGQGSSYEQYF. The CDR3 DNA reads TGTGCCAGTAGTATCCGCGGACAGGGCTCCTCCTACGAGCAGTACTTC.

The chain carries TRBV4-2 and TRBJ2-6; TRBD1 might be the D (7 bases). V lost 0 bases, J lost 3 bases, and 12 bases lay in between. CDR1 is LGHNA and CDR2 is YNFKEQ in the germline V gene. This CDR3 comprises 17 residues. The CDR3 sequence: CASSQDPRGDGANVLTF. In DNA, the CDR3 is TGTGCCAGCAGCCAAGATCCCAGGGGGGATGGGGCCAACGTCCTGACTTTC.

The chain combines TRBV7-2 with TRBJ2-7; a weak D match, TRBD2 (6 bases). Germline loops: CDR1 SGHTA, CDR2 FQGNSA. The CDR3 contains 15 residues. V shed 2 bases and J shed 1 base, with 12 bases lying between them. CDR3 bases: TGTGCCAGCAGCTTAATGTCGGAGGGATCCTACGAGCAGTACTTC. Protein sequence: CASSLMSEGSYEQYF.

The CDR3 DNA is TGCGCCAGCAGCCTTACACAGGGGAGCTCCTATAATTCACCCCTCCACTTT. Translated, it gives CASSLTQGSSYNSPLHF. V gene TRBV4-1 combines with J gene TRBJ1-6, with 7 positions matching TRBD1. The CDR3 length is 17 residues. The J segment lost 0 bases and the V segment lost 4 bases, leaving 6 bases of the junction unmatched. From germline, CDR1 is MGHRA and CDR2 YSYEKL.

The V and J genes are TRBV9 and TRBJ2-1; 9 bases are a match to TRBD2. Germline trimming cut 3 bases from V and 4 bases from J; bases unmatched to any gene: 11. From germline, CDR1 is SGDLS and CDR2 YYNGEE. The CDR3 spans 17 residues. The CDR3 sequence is CASSGYLGLADYNEQFF. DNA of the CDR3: TGTGCCAGCAGCGGATATCTGGGACTAGCTGATTACAATGAGCAGTTCTTC.

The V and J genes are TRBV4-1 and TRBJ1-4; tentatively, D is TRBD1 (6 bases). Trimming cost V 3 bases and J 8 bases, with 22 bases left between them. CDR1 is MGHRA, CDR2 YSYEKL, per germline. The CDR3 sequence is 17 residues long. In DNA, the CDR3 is TGCGCCAGCAGCCAGCTGGGGGAGCGGGGGCGTAGGGAAAAACTGTTTTTT. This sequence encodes CASSQLGERGRREKLFF.

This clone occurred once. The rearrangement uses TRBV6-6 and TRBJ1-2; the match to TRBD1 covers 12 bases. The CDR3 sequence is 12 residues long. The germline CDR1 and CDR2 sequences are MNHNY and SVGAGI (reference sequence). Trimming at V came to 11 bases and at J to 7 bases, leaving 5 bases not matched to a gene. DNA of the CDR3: TGTGCCGGGGGGACAGGGGGCTCTGGCTACACCTTC. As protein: CAGGTGGSGYTF.

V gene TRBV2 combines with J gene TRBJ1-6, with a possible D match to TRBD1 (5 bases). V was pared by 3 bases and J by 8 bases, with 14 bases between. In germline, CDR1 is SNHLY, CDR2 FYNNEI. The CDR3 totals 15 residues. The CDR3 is CASSEGGAIYSPLHF. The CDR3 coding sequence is TGTGCCAGCAGTGAGGGGGGAGCCATTTATTCACCCCTCCACTTT.

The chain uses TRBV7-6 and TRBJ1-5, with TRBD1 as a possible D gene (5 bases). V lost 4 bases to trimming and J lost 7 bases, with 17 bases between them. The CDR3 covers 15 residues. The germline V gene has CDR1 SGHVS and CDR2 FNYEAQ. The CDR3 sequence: CASSSVTGQGQPQHF. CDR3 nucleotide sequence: TGTGCCAGCAGCTCCGTGACGGGCCAGGGACAGCCCCAGCATTTT.

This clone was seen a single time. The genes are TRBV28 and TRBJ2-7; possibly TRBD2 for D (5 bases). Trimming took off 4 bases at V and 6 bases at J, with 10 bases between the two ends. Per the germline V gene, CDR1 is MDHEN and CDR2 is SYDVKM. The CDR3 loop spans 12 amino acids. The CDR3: CASSSSGGEQYF. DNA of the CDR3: TGTGCCAGCAGTTCCTCCGGAGGCGAGCAGTACTTC.

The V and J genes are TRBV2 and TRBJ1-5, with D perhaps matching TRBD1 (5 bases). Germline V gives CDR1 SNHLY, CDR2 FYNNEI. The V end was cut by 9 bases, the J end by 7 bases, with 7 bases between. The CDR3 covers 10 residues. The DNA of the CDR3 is TGTGCCAGTGGGGGGCAGCCCCAGCATTTT. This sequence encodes CASGGQPQHF.

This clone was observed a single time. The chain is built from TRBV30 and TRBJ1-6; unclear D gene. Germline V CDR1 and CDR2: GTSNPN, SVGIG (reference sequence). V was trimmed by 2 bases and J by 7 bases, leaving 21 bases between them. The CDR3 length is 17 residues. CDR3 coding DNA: TGTGCCTGGAGTAACCCAGGACTCGGCTGGGGAAATTCACCCCTCCACTTT. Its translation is CAWSNPGLGWGNSPLHF.

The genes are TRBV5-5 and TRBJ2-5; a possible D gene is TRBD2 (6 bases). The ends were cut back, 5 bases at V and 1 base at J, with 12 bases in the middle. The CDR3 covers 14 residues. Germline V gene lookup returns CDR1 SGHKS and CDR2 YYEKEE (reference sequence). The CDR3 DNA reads TGTGCCAGCAGTGTCGGGGGAACCCAAGAGACCCAGTACTTC. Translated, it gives CASSVGGTQETQYF. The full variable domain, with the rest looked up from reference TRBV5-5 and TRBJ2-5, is DAGVTQSPTHLIKTRGQQVTLRCSPISGHKSVSWYQQVLGQGPQFIFQYYEKEERGRGNFPDRFSARQFPNYSSELNVNALLLGDSALYLCASSVGGTQETQYFGPGTRLLVL.

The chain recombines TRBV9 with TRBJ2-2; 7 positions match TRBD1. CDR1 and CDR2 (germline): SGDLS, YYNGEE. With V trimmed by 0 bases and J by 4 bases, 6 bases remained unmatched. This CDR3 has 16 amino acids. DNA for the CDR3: TGTGCCAGCAGCGTAGGTGACAGGGTGGCCACCGGGGAGCTGTTTTTT. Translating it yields CASSVGDRVATGELFF.

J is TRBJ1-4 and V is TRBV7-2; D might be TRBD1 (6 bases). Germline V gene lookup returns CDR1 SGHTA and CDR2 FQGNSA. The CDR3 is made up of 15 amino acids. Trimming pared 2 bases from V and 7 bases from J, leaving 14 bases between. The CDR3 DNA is TGTGCCAGCAGCTTAAGGTCAGGGGCGGCTGAAAAACTGTTTTTT. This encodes CASSLRSGAAEKLFF.

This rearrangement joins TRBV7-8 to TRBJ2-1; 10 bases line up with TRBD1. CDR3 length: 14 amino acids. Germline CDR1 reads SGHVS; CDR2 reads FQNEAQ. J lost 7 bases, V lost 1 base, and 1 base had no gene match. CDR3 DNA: TGTGCCAGCAGCTTAGGGGACAGGGGTAATGAGCAGTTCTTC. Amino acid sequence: CASSLGDRGNEQFF.

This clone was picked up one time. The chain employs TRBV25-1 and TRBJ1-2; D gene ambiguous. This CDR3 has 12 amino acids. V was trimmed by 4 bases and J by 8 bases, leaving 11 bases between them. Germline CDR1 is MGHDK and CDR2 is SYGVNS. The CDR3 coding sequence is TGTGCCAGCAGTGGGTCCCACAGAGGCTACACCTTC. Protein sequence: CASSGSHRGYTF.

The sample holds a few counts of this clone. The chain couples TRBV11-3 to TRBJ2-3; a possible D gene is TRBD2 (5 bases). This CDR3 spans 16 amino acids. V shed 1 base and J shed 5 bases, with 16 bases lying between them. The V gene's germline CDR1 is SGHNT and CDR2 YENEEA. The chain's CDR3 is CASSLARPEGLDTQYF. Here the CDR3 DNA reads TGTGCCAGCAGCTTAGCCCGCCCCGAGGGTTTAGATACGCAGTATTTT.

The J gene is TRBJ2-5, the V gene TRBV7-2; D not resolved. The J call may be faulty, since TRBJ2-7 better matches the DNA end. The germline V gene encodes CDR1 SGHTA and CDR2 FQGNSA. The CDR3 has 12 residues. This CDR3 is CASSLLPYEQYF. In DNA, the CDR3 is TGTGCCAGCAGCTTGTTACCCTACGAGCAGTACTTC.

CDR3 nucleotides: TGCGCCAGCAGTCAATCGCCCGAGCGGCGCGAGCAGTACTTC. Amino acid sequence: CASSQSPERREQYF. The chain uses TRBV23-1 and TRBJ2-7, with TRBD2 as a possible D gene (5 bases). TRBV23-1 is designated an ORF whose function remains uncertain. V lost 0 bases, J lost 6 bases, and 12 bases lay in between. CDR3 size: 14 residues.

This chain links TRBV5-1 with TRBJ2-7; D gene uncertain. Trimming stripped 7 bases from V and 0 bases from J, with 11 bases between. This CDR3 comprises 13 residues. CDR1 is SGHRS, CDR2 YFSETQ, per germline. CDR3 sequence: CASYHRDSYEQYF. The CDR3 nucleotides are TGCGCCAGCTATCATCGCGACTCCTACGAGCAGTACTTC.

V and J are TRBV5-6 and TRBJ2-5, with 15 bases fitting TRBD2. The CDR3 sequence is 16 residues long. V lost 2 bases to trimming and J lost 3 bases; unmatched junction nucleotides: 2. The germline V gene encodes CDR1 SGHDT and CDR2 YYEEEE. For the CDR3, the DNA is TGTGCCAGCAGCTTCGGGACTAGCGGGGGGAAAGAGACCCAGTACTTC. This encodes CASSFGTSGGKETQYF. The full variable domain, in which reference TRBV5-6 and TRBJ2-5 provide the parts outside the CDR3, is DAGVTQSPTHLIKTRGQQVTLRCSPKSGHDTVSWYQQALGQGPQFIFQYYEEEERQRGNFPDRFSGHQFPNYSSELNVNALLLGDSALYLCASSFGTSGGKETQYFGPGTRLLVL.

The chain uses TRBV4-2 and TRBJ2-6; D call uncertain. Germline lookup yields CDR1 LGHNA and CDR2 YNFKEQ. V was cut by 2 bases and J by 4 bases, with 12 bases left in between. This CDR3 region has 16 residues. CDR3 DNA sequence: TGTGCCAGCAGCCAACTATACGCCGCCGGGGCCAACGTCCTGACTTTC. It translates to CASSQLYAAGANVLTF.

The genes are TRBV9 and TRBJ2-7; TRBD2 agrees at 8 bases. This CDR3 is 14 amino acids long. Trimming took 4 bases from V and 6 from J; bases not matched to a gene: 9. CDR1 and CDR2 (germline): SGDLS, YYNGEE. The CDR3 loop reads CASSPREGSGEQYF. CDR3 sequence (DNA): TGTGCCAGCAGCCCCCGGGAGGGGTCGGGCGAGCAGTACTTC.

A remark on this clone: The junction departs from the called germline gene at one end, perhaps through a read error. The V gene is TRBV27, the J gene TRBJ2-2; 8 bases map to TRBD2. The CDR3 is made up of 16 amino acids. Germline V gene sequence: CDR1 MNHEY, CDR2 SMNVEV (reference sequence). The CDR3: CASSLSSGTNTGEPFF. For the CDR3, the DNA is TGTGCCAGCAGTTTAAGTAGCGGGACGAACACCGGGGAGCCGTTTTTT.

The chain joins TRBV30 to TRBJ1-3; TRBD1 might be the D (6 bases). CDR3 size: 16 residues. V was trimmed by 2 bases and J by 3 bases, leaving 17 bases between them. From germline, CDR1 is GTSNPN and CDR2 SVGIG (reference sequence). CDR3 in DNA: TGTGCCTGGAGTCGAGGGGGAGCATCTTTTGGAAACACCATATATTTT. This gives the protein CAWSRGGASFGNTIYF.